Described below is a single T cell receptor beta chain sequence and its context. Its antigen is unknown. This table comes from immunoSEQ multiplex PCR, and its TCRdb copy is limited to in-frame clones, with some not included. Of 150,000 to 200,000 clones listed, around 93% are singletons. This sample is drawn from a study of T cell responses to AZD1222 COVID-19 vaccine. Study-wide results and caveats: Scientists sampled the repertoires only once the peak T cell response had passed. Spike-specific TCR breadth and depth went up after people got two AZD1222 doses. Most donors were white British, females outnumbered males, and clonal diversity was possibly underestimated.

Germline assignment: CDR1 KGHSY and CDR2 FQNENV. Trimming left V 0 bases short and J 2 bases short, with 8 bases between. The length of the CDR3 is 15 residues. The chain combines TRBV16 with TRBJ1-5; maybe TRBD1 (5 bases). The receptor was isolated from an adult in good health. The sample was peripheral blood, taken on day 0 of AZD1222 vaccination. The CDR3 coding sequence is TGTGCCAGCAGCCAATCTGGGGGTGGCAATCAGCCCCAGCATTTT. Translating gives CASSQSGGGNQPQHF.